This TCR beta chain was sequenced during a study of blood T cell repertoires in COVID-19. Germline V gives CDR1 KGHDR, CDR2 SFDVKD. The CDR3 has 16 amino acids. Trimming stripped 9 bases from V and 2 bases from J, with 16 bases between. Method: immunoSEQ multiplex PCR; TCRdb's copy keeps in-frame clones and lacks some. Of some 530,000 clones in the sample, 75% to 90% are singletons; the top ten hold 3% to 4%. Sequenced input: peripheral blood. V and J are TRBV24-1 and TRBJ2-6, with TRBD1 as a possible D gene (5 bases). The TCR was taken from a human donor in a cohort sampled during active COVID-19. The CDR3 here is CATGGPQGTGANVLTF. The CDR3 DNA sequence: TGTGCCACCGGCGGCCCGCAGGGCACTGGGGCCAACGTCCTGACTTTC.